This entry concerns a single TCR beta chain. Its target is not known. Isolated RNA was reverse transcribed in full, so expressed TCRB transcripts were sequenced. Profiled with immunoSEQ multiplex PCR; TCRdb holds only in-frame clones, not every one. Of under 400,000 clones listed, around 12% are singletons. The sample belongs to a study of beta chain features in type 1 diabetes. Blood was collected once per donor into heparin, averaging about 116 mL. Sorted CD4+ subsets: naive, central memory, regulatory, stem cell-like memory (CD45RO/CCR7/CD25/CD127/CD95/CD27 panel). Study findings and constraints: For patients, the naive, central memory and Treg TCRB repertoires appeared more alike than for healthy donors. TCRB CDR3 length was moderately but significantly reduced in all four CD4+ subsets of Type 1 diabetes patients. Although PCR might favor shorter templates, it would do so equally in patients and controls.

Germline assignment: CDR1 SQVTM and CDR2 ANQGSEA. CDR3 length: 13 amino acids. The V end was cut by 5 bases, the J end by 5 bases, with 16 bases between. Sequencing was performed on naive CD4+ T cells from blood. The gene calls are TRBV29-1 and TRBJ2-7; D is perhaps TRBD1 (6 bases). The receptor's source is a woman between 18 and 30 years old with type 1 diabetes. CDR3 amino acids: CSVRTGTYDEQYF. The CDR3 region has the DNA TGCAGCGTTAGAACAGGGACCTACGACGAGCAGTACTTC.